This entry concerns a single TCR beta chain. Its antigen is unknown. No base quality information exists; no much larger clone differs at one position. Whole blood was collected in K2EDTA tubes by collaborating institutions according to the institutions' own protocols. For TCRbeta analysis, collaborators shipped samples in one of three forms: frozen whole blood, isolated PBMCs, or DNA extracted from either of those sample types. TCRbeta CDR3 regions were amplified from genomic DNA using the immunoSEQ Assay, a bias-controlled multiplex PCR. Per the source publication's procedure: The number of nucleated cells in each sample was estimated by amplification of reference gene primers within the assay. Sequence reads were collapsed and filtered to measure the absolute abundance of every unique TCRbeta CDR3 rearrangement. Productive Simpson clonality was computed per sample as the square root of Simpson's diversity index over productive rearrangements. This immuneACCESS table, as held by TCRdb, lists in-frame sequences with V and J called but not all clones. Of the missing ones, under half trace to an unresolved V gene in checked studies; the others have no known cause. That table gives V, J and clone size, and the DNA gave D and trimming. The sample contains 70,000 to 90,000 clones, roughly 84% of them found a single time. The ten largest clones add up to 11% of the sample.

The data originate from a study of blood T cell repertoires in COVID-19 (dated by TCRdb to 2020 to 2022). At the level of the whole study: Samples from collaborators originated in the United States, Italy and Spain and spanned both the acute and convalescent phases of COVID-19. The prospective study material was composed of cDNA or gDNA derived from T cells, B-cell-depleted T cells, or PBMCs. Where available, HLA class I and class II types were taken from metadata supplied by the sample provider and were not determined by assay-based typing. Subjects who had been exposed to COVID-19, were actively infected with it, or had recovered from it provided the deeply sampled blood TCRbeta repertoires that made up the dataset. The repertoires were released in a freely available public database intended as a resource for research on the immune response to SARS-CoV-2. The samples were drawn from two sources: the first 160 participants of the ongoing ImmuneRACE study, and approximately 1,300 subjects contributed by 6 global collaborators. The sample metadata nearly always contained a de-identified subject ID, COVID-19 status, age in years and sex. The full study reports these points: Clinical and demographic metadata were provided uncurated, with the amount varying by source and participant.

The receptor's source is a man in his 70s with acute or convalescent COVID-19. The sample taken for sequencing was peripheral blood.

The DNA sequence is as follows: TGTGCCAGCAGAGACAGGGGAGGATACGGGGAGCTGTTTTTT. Translation gives CASRDRGGYGELFF. The chain links TRBV2 with TRBJ2-2, with 8 bases aligning to TRBD1. Looking up the germline V gene yields CDR1 SNHLY and CDR2 FYNNEI. At the junction V is shortened by 6 bases and J by 7 bases; bases outside the gene matches: 7. The CDR3 starts with the cysteine, ends with the phenylalanine, and has 14 residues. Kept here is only the CDR3 DNA, which spans 42 bases and is read in frame from base 1.